This T cell receptor (beta chain) was observed in a study of shared clonotypes between healthy human individuals. Generated by immunoSEQ multiplex PCR, the TCRdb table keeps only in-frame clones and is missing some. The sample holds over 95,000 clones, approximately 70% seen once. CDR1 LNHDA and CDR2 SQIVND come from the germline V gene (reference sequence). Trimming took 6 bases from V and 10 from J, leaving 15 bases between them. CDR3 size: 12 residues. V usage is TRBV19 and J usage is TRBJ1-1, with D possibly being TRBD1 (5 bases). The clonotype comes from a woman in her twenties or thirties in good health. Sequenced sample: memory CD8+ T cells sorted from blood. Subset meaning: CD45RO+ cells pooled with CCR7-negative TemRA cells. The CDR3 region is CASRQVPLVAFF. The DNA of the CDR3 is TGTGCCAGTAGACAGGTTCCGTTGGTAGCTTTCTTT.